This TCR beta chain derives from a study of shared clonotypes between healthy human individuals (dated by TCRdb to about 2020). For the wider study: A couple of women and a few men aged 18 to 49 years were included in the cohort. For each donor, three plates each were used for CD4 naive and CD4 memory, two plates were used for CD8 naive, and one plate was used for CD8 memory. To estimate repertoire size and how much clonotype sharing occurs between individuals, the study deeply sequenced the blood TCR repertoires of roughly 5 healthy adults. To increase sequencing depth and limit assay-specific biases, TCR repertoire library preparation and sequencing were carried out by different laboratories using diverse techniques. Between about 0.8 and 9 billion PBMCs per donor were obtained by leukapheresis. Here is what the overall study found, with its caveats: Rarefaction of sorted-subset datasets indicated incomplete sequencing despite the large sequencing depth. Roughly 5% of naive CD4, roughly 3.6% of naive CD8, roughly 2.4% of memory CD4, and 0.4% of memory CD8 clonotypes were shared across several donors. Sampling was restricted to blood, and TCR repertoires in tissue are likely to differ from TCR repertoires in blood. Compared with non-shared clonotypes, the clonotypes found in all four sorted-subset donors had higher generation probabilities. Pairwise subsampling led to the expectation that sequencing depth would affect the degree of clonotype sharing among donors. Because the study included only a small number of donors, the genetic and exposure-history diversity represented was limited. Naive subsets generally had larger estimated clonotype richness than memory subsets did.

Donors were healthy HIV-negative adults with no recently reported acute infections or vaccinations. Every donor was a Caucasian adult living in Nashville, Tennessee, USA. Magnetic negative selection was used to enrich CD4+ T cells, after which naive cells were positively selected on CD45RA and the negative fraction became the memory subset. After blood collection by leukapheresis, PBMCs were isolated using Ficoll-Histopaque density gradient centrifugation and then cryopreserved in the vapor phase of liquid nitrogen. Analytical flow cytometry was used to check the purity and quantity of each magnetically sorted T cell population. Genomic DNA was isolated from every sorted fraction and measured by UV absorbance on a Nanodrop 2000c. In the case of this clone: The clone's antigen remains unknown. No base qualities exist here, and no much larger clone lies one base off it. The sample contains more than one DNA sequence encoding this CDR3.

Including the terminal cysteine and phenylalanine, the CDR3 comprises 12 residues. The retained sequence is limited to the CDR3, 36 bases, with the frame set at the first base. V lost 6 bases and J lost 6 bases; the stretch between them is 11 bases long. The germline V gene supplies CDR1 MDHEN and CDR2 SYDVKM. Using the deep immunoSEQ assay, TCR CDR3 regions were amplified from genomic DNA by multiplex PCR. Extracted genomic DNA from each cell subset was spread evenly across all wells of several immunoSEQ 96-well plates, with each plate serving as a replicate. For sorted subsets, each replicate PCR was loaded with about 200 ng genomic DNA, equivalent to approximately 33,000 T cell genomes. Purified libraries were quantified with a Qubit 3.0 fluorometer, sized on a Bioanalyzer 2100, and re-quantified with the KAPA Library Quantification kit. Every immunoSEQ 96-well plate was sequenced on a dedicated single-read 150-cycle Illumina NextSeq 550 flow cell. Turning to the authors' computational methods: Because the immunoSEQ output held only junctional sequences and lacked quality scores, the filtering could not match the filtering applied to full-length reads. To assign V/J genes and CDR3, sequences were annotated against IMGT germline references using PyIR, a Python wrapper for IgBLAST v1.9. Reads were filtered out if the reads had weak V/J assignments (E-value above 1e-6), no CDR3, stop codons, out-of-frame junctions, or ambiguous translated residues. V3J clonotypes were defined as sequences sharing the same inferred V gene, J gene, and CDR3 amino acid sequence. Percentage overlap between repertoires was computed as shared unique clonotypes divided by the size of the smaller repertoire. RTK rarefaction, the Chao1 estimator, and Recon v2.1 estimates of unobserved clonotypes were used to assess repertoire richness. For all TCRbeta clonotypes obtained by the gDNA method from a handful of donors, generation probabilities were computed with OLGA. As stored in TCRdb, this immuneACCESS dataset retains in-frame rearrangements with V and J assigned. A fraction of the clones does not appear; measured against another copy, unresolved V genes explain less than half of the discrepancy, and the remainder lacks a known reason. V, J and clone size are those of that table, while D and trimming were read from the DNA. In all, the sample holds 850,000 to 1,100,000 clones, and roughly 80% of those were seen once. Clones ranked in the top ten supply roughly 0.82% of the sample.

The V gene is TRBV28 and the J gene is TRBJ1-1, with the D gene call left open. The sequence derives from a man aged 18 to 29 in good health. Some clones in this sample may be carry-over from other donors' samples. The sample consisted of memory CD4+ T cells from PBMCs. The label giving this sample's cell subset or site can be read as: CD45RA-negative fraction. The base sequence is TGTGCCAGCAGCCCCCCGGGGTCTGAAGCTTTCTTT. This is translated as CASSPPGSEAFF.